Listed here are 3 T cell receptor beta chains from one sample, sequenced in a study of tumor-infiltrating lymphocytes in primary liver carcinoma. Unsorted whole blood supplied the RNA, and germline DNA was extracted too. A constant-region primer served to make TCR beta cDNA from roughly 480 ng total RNA. ARM-PCR was slightly modified, and three nested multiplex PCR rounds with it gave rise to the TCR beta libraries. It was with TRBV1-TRBV30 forward primers and a C-beta reverse primer that the first two PCR rounds were run, at 10 to 11 cycles each. TCRdb recomputed calls from the multiplex PCR reads with MiXCR, one row per CDR3 protein. The sample comprises some 320,000 distinct CDR3 sequences, 55% to 65% of which are singletons, and roughly 9% rests with the top ten. Sequenced: peripheral blood. All receptors derive from a man aged 35-49 years with primary liver carcinoma and hepatitis B virus infection.

On this clonotype itself: Given a much more abundant clone one base away, this may be a read error. The conserved closing phenylalanine or tryptophan is absent in this CDR3, likely reflecting a read error. This chain uses TRBV11-2 with TRBJ2-5, with 7 nucleotides matching TRBD1. The junction had 4 bases not matched to a gene; V was cut back by 2 bases and J by 7 bases. Germline V gives CDR1 SGHAT, CDR2 FQNNGV. The CDR3 is 13 amino acids. The CDR3 is CASSLQAGGTQYL. Here the CDR3 DNA reads TGTGCCAGCAGCTTACAGGCAGGGGGGACCCAGTACTTG.

In its sample, this clonotype was seen once. A clone one base away is much larger, so this may be a read error. The chain joins TRBV29-1 to TRBJ2-1, with TRBD2 identical over 14 bases. The CDR3 runs to 14 residues. Germline values: CDR1 SQVTM, CDR2 ANQGSEA. The CDR3 sequence is CSVGTSGSRHEHFF. CDR3 nucleotides: TGCAGCGTAGGGACTAGCGGGAGTAGGCATGAGCATTTCTTC.

Turning to this clonotype: A much larger clone sits a single nucleotide away, making a read error possible. Likely a read error: the CDR3 ends without its conserved phenylalanine or tryptophan. The chain employs TRBV6-2 or TRBV6-3 and TRBJ2-5; D not resolved. Germline values: CDR1 MNHEY, CDR2 SVGEGT. The CDR3 is 15 amino acids. The V end lost 7 bases, the J end lost 2 bases, and 17 bases lay between the germline ends. The CDR3 is CASTAPGGPQETQYL. CDR3 DNA: TGTGCCAGCACCGCCCCCGGCGGACCTCAAGAGACCCAGTACCTC.